The present entry profiles one T cell receptor (beta chain) with its context. Template material for amplifying TCR beta CDR3 regions consisted of RNA transcripts. First-round RT-PCR with HTBI primers amplified the TCR CDR3 region. TCRdb re-analysed the multiplex PCR reads in MiXCR, keeping a single row per CDR3 protein. Seen here are 490,000 or so distinct CDR3 sequences, approximately 49% observed once, and the top ten hold around two fifths. The data stem from a study of T cells in Graves' hyperthyroidism and ophthalmopathy. Trimming took off 0 bases at V and 0 bases at J, with 9 bases between the two ends. The CDR3 is made up of 16 amino acids. In germline, CDR1 is SGHVS, CDR2 FQNEAQ.

Source material: peripheral blood or thyroid tissue (not recorded which). The chain carries TRBV7-8 and TRBJ1-5, with D possibly being TRBD1 (5 bases). This clonotype was obtained from an adult woman with Graves' disease, either hyperthyroidism or ophthalmopathy (not recorded which). CDR3 sequence (DNA): TGTGCCAGCAGCTTAGCGGGACTCGGTAGCAATCAGCCCCAGCATTTT. Its translation: CASSLAGLGSNQPQHF.